This TCR beta chain was sequenced during a study of blood T cell repertoires in COVID-19. Study-level background: In each case, the material was cDNA or gDNA derived from T cells, B-cell-depleted T cells, or PBMCs.

In the original workflow: Amplification from reference gene primers served as the basis for estimated nucleated cell counts. The method was immunoSEQ multiplex PCR; TCRdb's version includes in-frame clones alone and lacks a portion of them. V and J calls plus clone size are reproduced from that table; the DNA served to infer D and trimming. This table has roughly 120,000 clones, around 90% appearing once. The J segment lost 4 bases and the V segment lost 5 bases, leaving 6 bases of the junction unmatched. In germline, CDR1 is SGHTA, CDR2 FQGNSA. There are 15 residues in the CDR3. The genes are TRBV7-2 and TRBJ1-3; TRBD1 aligns across 9 bases. Sequenced material: peripheral blood. This receptor was taken from a woman between 45 and 65 years old with active or convalescent COVID-19. DNA of the CDR3: TGTGCCAGCAGCCCCGGACAGGGGCGGGGAAACACCATATATTTT. This translates into CASSPGQGRGNTIYF.